The entry below gives a single T cell receptor (beta chain) sequence along with its context. Its antigen remains unknown. Selected positively for CCR7 and CD45RO-negative, naive CD8 cells excluded terminally differentiated effector memory CD45RA+ cells. This CDR3 has 16 residues. Germline V gives CDR1 SGHNT, CDR2 YYREEE (reference sequence). J was trimmed by 4 bases and V by 4 bases; bases with no gene match: 10. These data come from a study of shared clonotypes between healthy human individuals. Background on the study: The study drew on a couple of women and a few men aged 18 to 49 as donors. Study findings and constraints: Generally, naive subsets (rather than memory subsets) showed larger estimated richness.

Several immunoSEQ plates held equal portions of the genomic DNA taken from each subset. Method: immunoSEQ multiplex PCR; TCRdb's copy keeps in-frame clones and lacks some. The sample shows approximately 840,000 clones, 96% of them seen only once. Sequenced input: naive CD8+ T cells sorted from blood. V is TRBV5-4 and J is TRBJ2-3, with 9 nucleotides matching TRBD1. This sequence was found in a man aged 25 to 40 in good health. This CDR3 reads CASSTAQTGGADTQYF. CDR3 coding DNA: TGTGCCAGCAGCACAGCCCAGACAGGGGGTGCAGATACGCAGTATTTT.